A selection of T cell receptor beta chains follows, all from one sample in a study of shared clonotypes between healthy human individuals. Assay: immunoSEQ multiplex PCR; the TCRdb copy retains only in-frame clones and omits some. The sample yields about 2 million clones, about 95% seen once. Material for sequencing was naive CD8+ T cells sorted from blood. The receptors here all came from a man younger than 35 in good health. Each CDR3 is given with its conserved first and last residue. D genes are given only for firm matches. Clone size is stated in some rows and not others, as once, few, many or a class when expanded.

TRBJ2-7 14 NA NA TRBV5-1 TGCGCCAGCAGGATCCGGGACAAGTCCTACGAGCAGTACTTC CASRIRDKSYEQYF
TRBJ1-6 16 NA NA TRBV7-8 TGTGCCAGCAGCTTACGGGGAGGAATCCCCATTTCACCCCTCCACTTT CASSLRGGIPISPLHF
TRBJ2-1 14 NA TRBD2 TRBV2 TGTGCCAGCAGATCTAGCGGGGCCTACAATGAGCAGTTCTTC CASRSSGAYNEQFF
TRBJ2-1 15 NA TRBD2 TRBV27 TGTGCCAGCAGTTTGGGGCTAGCGGGAAGCAATGAGCAGTTCTTC CASSLGLAGSNEQFF
TRBJ2-7 14 NA NA TRBV5-6 TGTGCCAGCAGCAAGCAGGGAGAGGGCTACGAGCAGTACTTC CASSKQGEGYEQYF
TRBJ2-1 16 once NA TRBV7-2 TGCGCCAGCAGCCAAGACGAAGTCGCTAGCATCGGTGAGCAGTTCTTC CASSQDEVASIGEQFF
TRBJ2-1 13 NA NA TRBV6-1 TGTGCCAGCAGCGGACAGCTCTACAATGAGCAGTTCTTC CASSGQLYNEQFF
TRBJ2-1 16 NA TRBD2 TRBV7-2 TGTGCCAGCAGCCCCAGGCGGGAGGGCCCCTACAATGAGCAGTTCTTC CASSPRREGPYNEQFF
TRBJ2-7 13 NA NA TRBV28 TGTGCCAGCAGCCATCGAGGGGCGTACGAGCAGTACTTC CASSHRGAYEQYF
TRBJ2-7 14 NA NA TRBV13 TGTGCCAGCAGCCCCGGACTCACGCCCTACGAGCAGTACTTC CASSPGLTPYEQYF
TRBJ1-5 18 NA TRBD1 TRBV27 TGTGCCAGCAGTTCCTTACCGGGACAGGAACCCCTTGGACAGCCCCAGCATTTT CASSSLPGQEPLGQPQHF
TRBJ1-5 16 NA TRBD1 TRBV2 TGTGCCAGCAGTAGGGGGCCGAGGAGGCGCAATCAGCCCCAGCATTTT CASSRGPRRRNQPQHF